The entry that follows covers one T cell receptor (beta chain) sequence. The entry originates in a study of blood T cell repertoires in COVID-19. Across the whole study: T cells, B-cell-depleted T cells, or PBMCs supplied cDNA or gDNA.

In the source study's methods: Reference gene primer amplification gave nucleated cell count estimates. Using immunoSEQ multiplex PCR, the repertoire was profiled, and TCRdb retains in-frame clones only, with some absent. V and J calls and clone size are those listed in that table; D and trimming were worked out from the DNA. The data show 200,000 to 300,000 clones, about 89% seen once. The sequence came from a middle-aged man who had recovered from COVID-19. The specimen sequenced was peripheral blood.

This CDR3 is CASSGEERGKETQYF. CDR3 in DNA: TGTGCCAGCAGCGGGGAGGAGCGGGGTAAAGAGACCCAGTACTTC. The V and J genes are TRBV9 and TRBJ2-5; TRBD2 aligns across 7 bases. The CDR3 extends over 15 amino acids. Germline CDR1 SGDLS, CDR2 YYNGEE. V gave up 3 bases and J gave up 3 bases; unmatched junction bases: 8.